Listed below are T cell receptor beta chains from one sample, sequenced in a study of early T cells in non-severe SARS-CoV-2 infection. TCRdb re-called the 5' RACE reads with MiXCR, one entry per CDR3 protein. The sample lists roughly 34,000 distinct CDR3 sequences, around 3.9% occurring once. Sequenced input: whole blood. The receptors originated from an adult who was a healthcare worker with PCR-confirmed SARS-CoV-2 infection or an uninfected control (not recorded which). Both conserved end residues are part of each CDR3. A D gene is named only where the DNA matches it firmly. Size values are once, few and many counts, or a class for expanded clones, and some rows have none.

clone size | J gene | V gene | D gene | CDR3 DNA | CDR3 protein
many | TRBJ2-5 | TRBV20-1 | TRBD1 | TGCAGTGCTAGATTGGGCAGGGGGCTTTTAAGAGAGACCCAGTACTTC | CSARLGRGLLRETQYF
many | TRBJ2-2 | TRBV11-2 | NA | TGTGCCAGCAGCTTAGACCCCCCTACTATAACCGGGGAGCTGTTTTTT | CASSLDPPTITGELFF
many | TRBJ1-2 | TRBV28 | TRBD1 | TGTGCCAGCGCCTCCTCGGGAAGGGGGCGCATTGGCTACACCTTC | CASASSGRGRIGYTF
many | TRBJ1-2 | TRBV29-1 | NA | TGCAGCGTCCCCCGAATGCCCGGGATCAGCTATGGCTACACCTTC | CSVPRMPGISYGYTF
NA | TRBJ2-3 | TRBV10-3 | NA | TGTGCCATCAGTGAGTCCGCAGATACGCAGTATTTT | CAISESADTQYF
many | TRBJ2-2 | TRBV25-1 | NA | TGTGCCAGCCAATCCGGGACTGTAAGGTGGGGCACCGGGGAGCTGTTTTTT | CASQSGTVRWGTGELFF
few | TRBJ2-2 | TRBV28 | NA | TGTGCCAGCAGTTTCCCAGTTACCGGGGAGCTGTTTTTT | CASSFPVTGELFF
many | TRBJ1-2 | TRBV29-1 | NA | TGCAGCGTTGAACAGGCGACCTATGGCTACACCTTC | CSVEQATYGYTF
few | TRBJ2-7 | TRBV4-3 | NA | TGCGCCAGCAGCCCCGCCAGGGGGGTTTATCACGAGCAGTACTTC | CASSPARGVYHEQYF
many | TRBJ2-5 | TRBV6-2/TRBV6-3 | TRBD2 | TGTGCCAGCAGCCCACTAGCGGGGGGGCCCTACCAAGAGACCCAGTACTTC | CASSPLAGGPYQETQYF
few | TRBJ1-1 | TRBV27 | NA | TGTGCCAGCAGCACCGGTCGCACTGAAGCTTTCTTT | CASSTGRTEAFF
NA | TRBJ2-2 | TRBV24-1 | NA | TGTGCCACCAGTGATTTCGCCTATAACACCGGGGAGCTGTTTTTT | CATSDFAYNTGELFF
many | TRBJ1-3 | TRBV20-1 | NA | TGCAGTGCTCTCGGACAGCTGGGAAACACCATATATTTT | CSALGQLGNTIYF
many | TRBJ2-7 | TRBV27 | NA | TGTGCCAGCTGGGCGAGGTACGAGCAGTACTTC | CASWARYEQYF
many | TRBJ2-3 | TRBV10-3 | TRBD1 | TGTGCCATCGGATACCGGGACAGGTCCACAGATACGCAGTATTTT | CAIGYRDRSTDTQYF
many | TRBJ2-5 | TRBV29-1 | TRBD2 | TGCAGCGTTGGACTAGCGGGAGTAGGAGAGACCCAGTACTTC | CSVGLAGVGETQYF
many | TRBJ2-5 | TRBV5-1 | TRBD2 | TGCGCCAGCAGCCCCGGACTAGCGGGGGGTCGATCCCAAGAGACCCAGTACTTC | CASSPGLAGGRSQETQYF
many | TRBJ2-2 | TRBV20-1 | NA | TGCAGTGCTAGAGGTGGGGGCTACACCGGGGAGCTGTTTTTT | CSARGGGYTGELFF
many | TRBJ1-2 | TRBV19 | TRBD1 | TGTGCCAGTAGTAGGGACAGGGGCAACTATGGCTACACCTTC | CASSRDRGNYGYTF
many | TRBJ1-6 | TRBV12-3/TRBV12-4 | NA | TGTGCCAGCAGTTTTTCCGGGGGTAATTCACCCCTCCACTTT | CASSFSGGNSPLHF
many | TRBJ2-5 | TRBV14 | NA | TGTGCCAGCAGCCAAGCCTTTGGTCCCCAAGAGACCCAGTACTTC | CASSQAFGPQETQYF
many | TRBJ2-3 | TRBV6-1 | NA | TGTGCCAGCAGTGAAGCGGATACGCAGTATTTT | CASSEADTQYF
many | TRBJ2-2 | TRBV7-6 | NA | TGTGCCAGCAGCTTAGCGAGGGGGACCGGGGAGCTGTTTTTT | CASSLARGTGELFF
medium-sized | TRBJ1-6 | TRBV7-2 | TRBD1 | TGTGCCAGCAGTAGCCGACAGGGCCGGTCACCCCTCCACTTT | CASSSRQGRSPLHF
once | TRBJ2-2 | TRBV7-6 | NA | TGTGCCAGCAGCTTAGCCACCCCCTACGGGGAGCTGTTTTTT | CASSLATPYGELFF
many | TRBJ2-7 | TRBV5-1 | NA | TGCGCCAGCAGCTTGTGGACCGCAGGCTTC | CASSLWTAGF
few | TRBJ2-1 | TRBV20-1 | NA | TGCAGTGCCCGGCACCCCTCCTACAATGAGCAGTTCTTC | CSARHPSYNEQFF
many | TRBJ2-3 | TRBV29-1 | TRBD1 | TGCAGCGTTGGACAGGGAAAAGATACGCAGTATTTT | CSVGQGKDTQYF
many | TRBJ2-7 | TRBV7-8 | NA | TGTGCCAACAGCTTAGCGCATTACGAGCAGTACTTC | CANSLAHYEQYF
many | TRBJ1-1 | TRBV5-1 | TRBD1 | TGCGCCAGCAGCTCCGGGACAGTAGAAACTGAAGCTTTCTTT | CASSSGTVETEAFF
few | TRBJ2-3 | TRBV12-3/TRBV12-4 | TRBD1 | TGTGCCAGCAGTAAGGGGGCGGTGGGTACGCAGTATTTT | CASSKGAVGTQYF
many | TRBJ1-5 | TRBV10-3 | TRBD1 | TGTGCCACCGGACAGGGGGGGATGGAGCCCCAGCATTTT | CATGQGGMEPQHF
NA | TRBJ2-7 | TRBV5-4 | NA | TGTGCCAGCAGCTTACAGGGAGGGCGGTACGAGCAGTACTTC | CASSLQGGRYEQYF
NA | TRBJ2-6 | TRBV6-1 | TRBD2 | TGTGCCAGCAGGCCTGGGGAGGGATCTGGGGCCAACGTCCTGACTTTC | CASRPGEGSGANVLTF
many | TRBJ2-7 | TRBV30 | NA | TGTGCCTGGAGTGGAAACTACGAGCAGTACTTC | CAWSGNYEQYF
few | TRBJ1-3 | TRBV27 | NA | TGTGCCAGCAGTTCCTTATCGGGACTGGTGGGAAACACCATATATTTT | CASSSLSGLVGNTIYF
many | TRBJ2-3 | TRBV7-6 | TRBD2 | TGTGCCAGCAGCTTACGGATGCCTAGCGGGACCACAGATACGCAGTATTTT | CASSLRMPSGTTDTQYF
many | TRBJ2-3 | TRBV6-2/TRBV6-3 | NA | TGTGCCAGCAGGGGGGCCACAGATACGCAGTATTTT | CASRGATDTQYF
many | TRBJ2-5 | TRBV6-6 | TRBD2 | TGTGCCAGCACTACCGGGGGGGTAGAGACCCAGTACTTC | CASTTGGVETQYF
many | TRBJ2-2 | TRBV4-2 | NA | TGTGCCAGCAGCCCACGGGATAGGGGTGAATACACCGGGGAGCTGTTTTTT | CASSPRDRGEYTGELFF
many | TRBJ2-7 | TRBV12-3/TRBV12-4 | NA | TGTGCCAGCAGTTTAGGTACTGTCGAGCAGTACTTC | CASSLGTVEQYF
many | TRBJ2-5 | TRBV7-9 | NA | TGTGCCAGCAGCTTCACCGAACGGACAGAGACCCAGTACTTC | CASSFTERTETQYF
few | TRBJ2-3 | TRBV12-3/TRBV12-4 | NA | TGTGCCAGCAGTTTAGTGCACCCAGATACGCAGTATTTT | CASSLVHPDTQYF
NA | TRBJ2-3 | TRBV3-1 | NA | TGTGCCAGCAGAGGAAGACGCCTACTCACAGATACGCAGTATTTT | CASRGRRLLTDTQYF
few | TRBJ2-7 | TRBV28 | TRBD1 | TGTGCCAGCAGTTTATCCGGACAGGGGAGGTTCTTC | CASSLSGQGRFF
many | TRBJ1-1 | TRBV12-3/TRBV12-4 | NA | TGTGCCAGCAGTTTGGGTCTTGAAGCTTTCTTT | CASSLGLEAFF
many | TRBJ2-1 | TRBV9 | NA | TGTGCCAGCAGCGTAGCGGGGTACTCCTACAATGAGCAGTTCTTC | CASSVAGYSYNEQFF